Detailed here is one T cell receptor (beta chain). This sample was taken from a study of T cell changes during pregnancy in multiple sclerosis. Germline CDR1 and CDR2: PRHDT and FYEKMQ (reference sequence). CDR3 length: 14 amino acids. After removal of 0 bases from V and 3 bases from J, the junction contained 2 bases not matched to a gene. The table came from immunoSEQ multiplex PCR; TCRdb's copy has only in-frame clones and leaves some out. The top ten clones hold about 2.6% of a sample with about 59,000 clones, over 85% of them seen once. The sample here was CD8+ T cells from peripheral blood mononuclear cells, taken in the third trimester of pregnancy. The receptor was isolated from a female donor with multiple sclerosis, enrolled in a pregnancy study. This chain connects TRBV13 to TRBJ2-7, with 7 bases lining up with TRBD1. The CDR3 is CASSLGAGGYEQYF. CDR3 DNA: TGTGCCAGCAGCTTAGGAGCAGGGGGCTACGAGCAGTACTTC.